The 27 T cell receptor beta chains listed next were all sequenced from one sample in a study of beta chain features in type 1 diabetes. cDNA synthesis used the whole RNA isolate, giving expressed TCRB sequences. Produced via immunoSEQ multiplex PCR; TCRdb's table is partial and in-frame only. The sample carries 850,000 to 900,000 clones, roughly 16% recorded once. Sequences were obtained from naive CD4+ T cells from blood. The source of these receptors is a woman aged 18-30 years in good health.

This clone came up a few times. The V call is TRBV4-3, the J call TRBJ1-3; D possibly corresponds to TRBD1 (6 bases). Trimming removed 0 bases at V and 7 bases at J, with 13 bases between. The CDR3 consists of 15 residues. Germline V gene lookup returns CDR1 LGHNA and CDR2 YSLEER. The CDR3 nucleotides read TGCGCCAGCAGCCAAGAGGGGCAGGGGAGGAACACCATATATTTT. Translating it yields CASSQEGQGRNTIYF.

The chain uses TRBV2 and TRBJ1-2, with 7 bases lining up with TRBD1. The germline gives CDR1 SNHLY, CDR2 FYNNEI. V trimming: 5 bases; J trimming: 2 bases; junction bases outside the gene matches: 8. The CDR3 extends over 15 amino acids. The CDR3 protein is CASSFLTGPNYGYTF. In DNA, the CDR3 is TGTGCCAGCAGTTTCTTGACAGGGCCCAACTATGGCTACACCTTC.

This chain's CDR3 is CASETKTTYEQYF. The CDR3 bases are TGTGCCAGCGAGACTAAAACCACCTACGAGCAGTACTTC. This chain links TRBV28 with TRBJ2-7; D perhaps matches TRBD2 (5 bases). The CDR3 spans 13 residues. Germline V gene sequence: CDR1 MDHEN, CDR2 SYDVKM. Between the trimmed V and J ends, which lost 8 bases and 2 bases, there was a span of 13 bases.

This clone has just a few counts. The CDR3 protein is CASRTYASMGYNEQFF. CDR3 DNA: TGTGCCAGCAGGACATACGCTAGTATGGGATACAATGAGCAGTTCTTC. The rearrangement links TRBV28 to TRBJ2-1, with D unresolved. The CDR3 loop spans 16 amino acids. Per germline, CDR1 MDHEN and CDR2 SYDVKM. V was shortened by 6 bases and J by 4 bases, with 19 bases between the two germline ends.

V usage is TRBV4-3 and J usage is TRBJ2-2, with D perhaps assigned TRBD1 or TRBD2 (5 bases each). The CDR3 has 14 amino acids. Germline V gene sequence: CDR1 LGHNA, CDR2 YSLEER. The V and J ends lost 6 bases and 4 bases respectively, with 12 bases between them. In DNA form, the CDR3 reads TGCGCCAGCAGAGGGGTCGCGGGCACCGGGGAGCTGTTTTTT. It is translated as CASRGVAGTGELFF.

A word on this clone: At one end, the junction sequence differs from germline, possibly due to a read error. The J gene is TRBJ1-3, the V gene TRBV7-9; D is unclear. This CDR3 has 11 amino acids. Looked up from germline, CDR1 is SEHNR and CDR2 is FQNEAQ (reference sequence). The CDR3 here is CASSYPIVPGF. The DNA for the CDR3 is TGTGCCAGCAGCTACCCCATAGTGCCGGGTTTT.

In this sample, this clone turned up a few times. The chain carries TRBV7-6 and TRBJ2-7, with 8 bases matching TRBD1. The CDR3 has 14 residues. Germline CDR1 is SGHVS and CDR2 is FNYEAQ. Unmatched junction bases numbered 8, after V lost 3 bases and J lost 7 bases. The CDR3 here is CASSLGQAGGEQYF. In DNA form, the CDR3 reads TGTGCCAGCAGCTTGGGACAGGCGGGTGGGGAGCAGTACTTC.

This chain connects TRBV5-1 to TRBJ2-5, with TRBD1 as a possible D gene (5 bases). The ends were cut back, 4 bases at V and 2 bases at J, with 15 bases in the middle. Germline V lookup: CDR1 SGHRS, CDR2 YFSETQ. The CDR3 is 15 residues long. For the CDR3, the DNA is TGCGCCAGCAGCGCTGGCCCAGGGTGGCAAGAGACCCAGTACTTC. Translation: CASSAGPGWQETQYF.

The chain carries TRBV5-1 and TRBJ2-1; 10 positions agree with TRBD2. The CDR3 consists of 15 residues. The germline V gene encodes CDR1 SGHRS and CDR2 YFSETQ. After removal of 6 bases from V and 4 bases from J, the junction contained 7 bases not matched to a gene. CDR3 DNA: TGCGCCAGCATGCTAACTAGCGGGAAGTACAATGAGCAGTTCTTC. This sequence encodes CASMLTSGKYNEQFF.

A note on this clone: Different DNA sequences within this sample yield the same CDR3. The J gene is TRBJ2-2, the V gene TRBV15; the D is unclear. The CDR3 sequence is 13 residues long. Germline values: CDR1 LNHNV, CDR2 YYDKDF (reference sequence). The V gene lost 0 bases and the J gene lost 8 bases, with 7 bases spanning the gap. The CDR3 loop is CATSRDLGGELFF. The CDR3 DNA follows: TGTGCCACCAGCAGAGACTTAGGGGGGGAGCTGTTTTTT.

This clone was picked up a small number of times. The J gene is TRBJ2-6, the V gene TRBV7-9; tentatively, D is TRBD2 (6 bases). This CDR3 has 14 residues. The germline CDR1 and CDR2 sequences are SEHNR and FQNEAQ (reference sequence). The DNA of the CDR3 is TGTGCTACATCGGGGGAATCTGGGGCCAACGTCCTGACTTTC. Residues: CATSGESGANVLTF. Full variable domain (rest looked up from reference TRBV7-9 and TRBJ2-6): DTGVSQNPRHKITKRGQNVTFRCDPISEHNRLYWYRQTLGQGPEFLTYFQNEAQLEKSRLLSDRFSAERPKGSFSTLEIQRTEQGDSAMYLCATSGESGANVLTFGAGSRLTVL.

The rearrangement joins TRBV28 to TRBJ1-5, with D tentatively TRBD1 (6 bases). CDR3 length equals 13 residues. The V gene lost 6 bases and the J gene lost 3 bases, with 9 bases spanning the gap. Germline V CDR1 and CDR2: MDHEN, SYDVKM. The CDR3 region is CASRQGYNQPQHF. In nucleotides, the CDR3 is TGTGCCAGCAGACAGGGCTACAATCAGCCCCAGCATTTT.

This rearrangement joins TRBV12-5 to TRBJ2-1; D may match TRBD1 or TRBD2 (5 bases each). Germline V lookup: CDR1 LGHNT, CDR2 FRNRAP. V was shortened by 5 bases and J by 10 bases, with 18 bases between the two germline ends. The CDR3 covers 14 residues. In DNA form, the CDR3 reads TGTGCTAGTGGTCGGGACCCCCGCGGATCGGAGCAGTTCTTC. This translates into CASGRDPRGSEQFF.

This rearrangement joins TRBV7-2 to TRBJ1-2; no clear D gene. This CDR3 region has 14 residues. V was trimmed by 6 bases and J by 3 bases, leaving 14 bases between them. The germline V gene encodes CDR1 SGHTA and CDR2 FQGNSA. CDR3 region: CASSLTPRDYGYTF. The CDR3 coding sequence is TGTGCCAGCAGTCTCACCCCACGGGACTATGGCTACACCTTC.

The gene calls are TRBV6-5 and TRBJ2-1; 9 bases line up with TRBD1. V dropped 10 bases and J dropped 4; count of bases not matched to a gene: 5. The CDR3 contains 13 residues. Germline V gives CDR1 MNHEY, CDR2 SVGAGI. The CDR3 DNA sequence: TGTGCCACCAAGGGACAGGGATACAATGAGCAGTTCTTC. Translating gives CATKGQGYNEQFF.

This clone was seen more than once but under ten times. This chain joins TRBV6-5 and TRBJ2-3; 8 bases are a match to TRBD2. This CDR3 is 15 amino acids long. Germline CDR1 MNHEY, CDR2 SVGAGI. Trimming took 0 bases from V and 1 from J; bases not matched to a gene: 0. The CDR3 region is CASSYSTSGTDTQYF. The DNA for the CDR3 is TGTGCCAGCAGTTACTCGACTAGCGGCACAGATACGCAGTATTTT.

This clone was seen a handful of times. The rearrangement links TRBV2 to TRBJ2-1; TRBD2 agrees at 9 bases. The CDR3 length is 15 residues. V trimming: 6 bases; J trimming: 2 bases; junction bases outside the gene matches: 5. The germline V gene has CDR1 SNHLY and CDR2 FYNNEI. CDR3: CASRDQREAYNEQFF. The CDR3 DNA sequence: TGTGCCAGCAGGGATCAGCGGGAGGCCTACAATGAGCAGTTCTTC.

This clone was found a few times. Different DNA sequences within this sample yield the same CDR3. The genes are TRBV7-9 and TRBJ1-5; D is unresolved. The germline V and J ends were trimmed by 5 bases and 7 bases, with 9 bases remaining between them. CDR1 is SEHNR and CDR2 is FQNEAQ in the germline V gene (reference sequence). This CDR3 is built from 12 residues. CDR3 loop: CASSRGGQPQHF. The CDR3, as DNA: TGTGCCAGCAGCCGGGGTGGCCAGCCCCAGCATTTT. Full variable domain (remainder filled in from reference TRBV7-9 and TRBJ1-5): DTGVSQNPRHKITKRGQNVTFRCDPISEHNRLYWYRQTLGQGPEFLTYFQNEAQLEKSRLLSDRFSAERPKGSFSTLEIQRTEQGDSAMYLCASSRGGQPQHFGDGTRLSIL.

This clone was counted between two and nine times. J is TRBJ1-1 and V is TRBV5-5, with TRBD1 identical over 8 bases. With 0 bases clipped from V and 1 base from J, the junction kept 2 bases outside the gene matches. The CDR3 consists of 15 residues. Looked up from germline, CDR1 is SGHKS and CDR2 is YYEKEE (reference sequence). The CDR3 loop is CASSLAGTGNTEAFF. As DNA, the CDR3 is TGTGCCAGCAGCTTGGCGGGGACAGGGAACACTGAAGCTTTCTTT. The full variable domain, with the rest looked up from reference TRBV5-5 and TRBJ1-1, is DAGVTQSPTHLIKTRGQQVTLRCSPISGHKSVSWYQQVLGQGPQFIFQYYEKEERGRGNFPDRFSARQFPNYSSELNVNALLLGDSALYLCASSLAGTGNTEAFFGQGTRLTVV.

The CDR3 loop is CAIRAEGEQYF. In DNA form, the CDR3 reads TGTGCCATCAGGGCGGAAGGCGAGCAGTACTTC. V is TRBV10-3 and J is TRBJ2-7, with unresolved D. The CDR3 covers 11 residues. Trimming took 6 bases from V and 6 from J, leaving 9 bases between them. Germline loops: CDR1 ENHRY, CDR2 SYGVKD.

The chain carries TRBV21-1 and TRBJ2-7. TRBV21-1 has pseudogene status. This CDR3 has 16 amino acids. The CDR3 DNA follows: TGTGCCAGCAGCAATTTGATACGGACTCAGGGCTACGAGCAGTACTTC. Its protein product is CASSNLIRTQGYEQYF.

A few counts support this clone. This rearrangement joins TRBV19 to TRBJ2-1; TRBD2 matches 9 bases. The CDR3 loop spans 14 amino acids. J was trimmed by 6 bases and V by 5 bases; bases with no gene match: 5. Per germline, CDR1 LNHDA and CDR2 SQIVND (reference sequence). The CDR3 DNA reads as TGTGCCAGTAGTTCACTAGCGGGTCCCAATGAGCAGTTCTTC. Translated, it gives CASSSLAGPNEQFF.

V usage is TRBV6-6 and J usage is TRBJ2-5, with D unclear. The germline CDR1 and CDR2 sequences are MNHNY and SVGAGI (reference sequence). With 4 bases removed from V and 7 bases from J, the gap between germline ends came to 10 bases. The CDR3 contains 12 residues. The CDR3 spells CASSFRARTQYF. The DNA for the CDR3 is TGTGCCAGCAGTTTCCGGGCGAGGACCCAGTACTTC.

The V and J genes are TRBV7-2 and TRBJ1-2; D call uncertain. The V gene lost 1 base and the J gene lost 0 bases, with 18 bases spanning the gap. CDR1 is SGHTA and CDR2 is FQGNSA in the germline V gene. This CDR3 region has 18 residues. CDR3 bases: TGTGCCAGCAGCTTAGAATGGTCCCCTTACACAGCTAACTATGGCTACACCTTC. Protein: CASSLEWSPYTANYGYTF.

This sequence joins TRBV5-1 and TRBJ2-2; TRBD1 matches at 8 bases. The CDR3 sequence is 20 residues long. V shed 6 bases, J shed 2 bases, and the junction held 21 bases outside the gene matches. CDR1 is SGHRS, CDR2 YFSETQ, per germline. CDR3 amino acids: CASKRQGLDVLRKNTGELFF. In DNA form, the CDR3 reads TGCGCCAGCAAAAGACAGGGGTTGGATGTCCTTCGCAAAAACACCGGGGAGCTGTTTTTT.

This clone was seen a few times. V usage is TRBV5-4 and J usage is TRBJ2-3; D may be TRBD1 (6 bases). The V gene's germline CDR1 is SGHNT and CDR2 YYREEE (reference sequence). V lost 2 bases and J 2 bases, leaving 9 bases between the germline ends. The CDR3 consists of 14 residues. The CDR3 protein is CASSFRQVTDTQYF. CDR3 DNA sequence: TGTGCCAGCAGCTTTAGACAGGTCACAGATACGCAGTATTTT.

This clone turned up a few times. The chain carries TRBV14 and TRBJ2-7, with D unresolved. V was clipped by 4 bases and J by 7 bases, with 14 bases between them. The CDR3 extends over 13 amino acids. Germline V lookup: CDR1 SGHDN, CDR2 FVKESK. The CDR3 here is CASSRALGREQYF. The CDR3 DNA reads TGTGCCAGCAGCCGCGCCCTTGGACGTGAGCAGTACTTC. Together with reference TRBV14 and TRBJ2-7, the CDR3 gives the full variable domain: EAGVTQFPSHSVIEKGQTVTLRCDPISGHDNLYWYRRVMGKEIKFLLHFVKESKQDESGMPNNRFLAERTGGTYSTLKVQPAELEDSGVYFCASSRALGREQYFGPGTRLTVT.